The clone carrying this T cell receptor beta chain was counted only a few times. V lost 3 bases to trimming and J lost 0 bases; unmatched junction nucleotides: 8. Germline assignment: CDR1 SEHNR and CDR2 FQNEAQ (reference sequence). This CDR3 has 17 amino acids. This sample was taken from a study of blood T cell repertoires in COVID-19. Study in general: There were acute and convalescent COVID-19 samples, and they came from the United States, Italy and Spain. T cells, B-cell-depleted T cells, or PBMCs supplied cDNA or gDNA.

In the original processing: Quantification of nucleated cells was approximated via reference gene primer amplification. Measured with immunoSEQ multiplex PCR; TCRdb has only the in-frame clones, and not every one. V and J calls plus clone size are reproduced from that table; the DNA served to infer D and trimming. The data contain approximately 210,000 clones, around 88% of them singletons. The gene calls are TRBV7-9 and TRBJ2-3; 8 positions match TRBD2. The clonotype originates from a man in his fifties or sixties with active or convalescent COVID-19. The specimen was peripheral blood. CDR3 sequence reads: CASSFLTASGSTDTQYF. The CDR3 DNA follows: TGTGCCAGCAGCTTTTTGACGGCTAGCGGGAGCACAGATACGCAGTATTTT.